Following are 10 T cell receptor beta chains from one sample sequenced in a study of blood T cell repertoires in COVID-19. This table comes from immunoSEQ multiplex PCR, and its TCRdb copy is limited to in-frame clones, with some not included. The data hold about 80,000 clones, with 60% to 80% observed a single time. The sample taken for sequencing was peripheral blood. All receptors derive from a man in his 60s with COVID-19, enrolled during active disease.

This clone was seen just once. The CDR3 DNA reads TGTGCCAGCAGCCGGGGCATGGGGGCCTCAATCTTTAACTCTGGAAACACCATATATTTT. Residues: CASSRGMGASIFNSGNTIYF. J is TRBJ1-3 and V is TRBV3-1 (or the pseudogene TRBV3-2); weak D call: TRBD1 (6 bases). Per germline, CDR1 LGHDT and CDR2 YNNKEL (reference sequence). The germline V and J ends were trimmed by 4 bases and 0 bases, with 25 bases remaining between them. The CDR3 totals 20 residues.

This chain links TRBV18 with TRBJ1-1, with TRBD1 identical over 7 bases. CDR1 and CDR2 (germline): KGHSH, LQKENI. The CDR3 has 15 residues. V was clipped by 1 base and J by 0 bases; unmatched bases: 2. The CDR3 nucleotides are TGTGCCAGCTCACCACTACAGGGGATGAACACTGAAGCTTTCTTT. It is translated as CASSPLQGMNTEAFF.

Only one count was recorded for this clone. The chain carries TRBV7-2 and TRBJ2-7, with D tentatively TRBD2 (5 bases). The V end lost 5 bases, the J end lost 6 bases, and 17 bases lay between the germline ends. CDR1 and CDR2 from the germline V gene are SGHTA and FQGNSA. The CDR3 covers 14 residues. CDR3 sequence: CASSPWALAPEQYF. CDR3 DNA sequence: TGTGCCAGCAGCCCTTGGGCTTTAGCGCCCGAGCAGTACTTC.

Here the CDR3 DNA reads TGTGCCAGCAGTCTCCACCCGGACAGGTTAAATTCACCCCTCCACTTT. This codes for CASSLHPDRLNSPLHF. V usage is TRBV27 and J usage is TRBJ1-6; the match to TRBD1 covers 7 bases. The germline V gene encodes CDR1 MNHEY and CDR2 SMNVEV (reference sequence). This CDR3 region has 16 residues. Germline trimming cut 5 bases from V and 7 bases from J; bases unmatched to any gene: 11.

The chain carries TRBV19 and TRBJ1-5, with a tentative D call TRBD1 (5 bases). From germline, CDR1 is LNHDA and CDR2 SQIVND (reference sequence). The V gene lost 6 bases and the J gene lost 1 base, with 16 bases spanning the gap. This CDR3 has 16 amino acids. CDR3: CASRPQGQGSNQPQHF. The CDR3 bases are TGTGCCAGTAGGCCCCAGGGTCAGGGAAGCAATCAGCCCCAGCATTTT.

The chain uses TRBV3-1 (or the pseudogene TRBV3-2) and TRBJ2-3; possibly TRBD1 for D (6 bases). CDR1 is LGHDT, CDR2 YNNKEL, per germline (reference sequence). The length of the CDR3 is 14 residues. The V gene lost 4 bases and the J gene lost 2 bases, with 10 bases spanning the gap. CDR3 DNA: TGTGCCAGCAGCCGAGGACAGATCACAGATACGCAGTATTTT. As protein: CASSRGQITDTQYF.

The chain carries TRBV9 and TRBJ1-5; 8 bases agree with TRBD1. CDR1 is SGDLS, CDR2 YYNGEE, per germline. V lost 2 bases and J lost 6; bases outside the gene matches: 4. The CDR3 has 14 residues. CDR3 sequence reads: CASSVGQGGQPQHF. The CDR3, as DNA: TGTGCCAGCAGCGTTGGACAGGGCGGTCAGCCCCAGCATTTT.

The chain combines TRBV12-2 with TRBJ2-7; TRBD2, as called in the table, went unchecked against the DNA. TRBV12-2 is assigned pseudogene status. The CDR3 totals 17 residues. CDR3 sequence (DNA): TGTGCAAGTCGCTCGAATCCTCGGGACTTCCCCTCCTACGAGCAGTACTTC. Translation gives CASRSNPRDFPSYEQYF.

The V and J genes are TRBV10-3 and TRBJ2-3; perhaps TRBD2 as D (6 bases). CDR1 ENHRY and CDR2 SYGVKD come from the germline V gene. CDR3 size: 15 residues. V lost 6 bases and J 2 bases, leaving 15 bases between the germline ends. CDR3 residues: CAIRGLGGNTDTQYF. CDR3 sequence (DNA): TGTGCCATCAGGGGACTGGGCGGGAACACAGATACGCAGTATTTT.

J is TRBJ1-1 and V is TRBV29-1; a weak D match, TRBD1 (6 bases). V lost 8 bases and J lost 10, with 23 bases in between. CDR1 and CDR2 (germline): SQVTM, ANQGSEA. The CDR3 totals 13 residues. For the CDR3, the DNA is TGCAGCAGCTTTACACCGGGACACGTCGGAGCTTTCTTT. It yields the protein CSSFTPGHVGAFF.